This is a list of T cell receptor beta chains from one sample in a study of cytomegalovirus exposure and HLA in healthy donors. Clones were sequenced by immunoSEQ multiplex PCR, and TCRdb holds only the in-frame ones, with some missing. Of over 100,000 clones in the sample, 83% are singletons; the top ten hold less than 2%. The sequencing input was PBMCs. These receptors were taken from a man aged 35 to 55 in good health and CMV-seronegative. Each CDR3 is given with its conserved first and last residue. Fields, in order: V gene, D gene, J gene, clone size, CDR3 DNA, CDR3 protein. D genes are given only for firm matches. The size field is filled for only some rows; it gives once, few, many or a size class.

TRBV18,.,TRBJ2-2,.,TGTGCCAGCTCACTTCTTCTAGCTGAGCGGGAGCTGTTTTTT,CASSLLLAERELFF
TRBV9,TRBD2,TRBJ2-7,.,TGTGCCAGCAGCGTAGGAGGAGCGGGGGCACCCTACGAGCAGTACTTC,CASSVGGAGAPYEQYF
TRBV7-9,.,TRBJ2-2,.,TGTTCCACCCCTGTTAACACCGGGGAGCTGTTTTTT,CSTPVNTGELFF
TRBV7-9,TRBD2,TRBJ2-5,.,TGTGCCAGCAGCCCACCAGGACTAGCCGGGACCCAGTACTTC,CASSPPGLAGTQYF
TRBV7-9,TRBD2,TRBJ2-1,.,TGTGCCAGCAGCTTTCTAGCGGGGGCTGGTGAGCAGTTCTTC,CASSFLAGAGEQFF
TRBV10-1,TRBD1,TRBJ2-7,.,TGCGCCAGCAGTGAGCTCACCGGGACAGGCTTCGCGGCTCAGGGCGAGCAGTACTTC,CASSELTGTGFAAQGEQYF
TRBV5-4,TRBD1,TRBJ2-3,few,TGTGCCAGCAGCCAGGGACAGGGGGCTACAGATACGCAGTATTTT,CASSQGQGATDTQYF
TRBV7-9,TRBD1,TRBJ2-3,.,TGTGCCAGCAGCTTAGCGAGGGCAGGGGGCGAGACAGATACGCAGTATTTT,CASSLARAGGETDTQYF
TRBV6-6,.,TRBJ2-2,.,TGTGCCAGCAGTTACGGGCAGGGGTACACCGGGGAGCTGTTTTTT,CASSYGQGYTGELFF
TRBV4-1,.,TRBJ2-2,few,TGCGCCAGCAGCCCTAGCGAGGGCGGGGAGCTGTTTTTT,CASSPSEGGELFF
TRBV11-3,TRBD2,TRBJ2-1,.,TGTGCCAGCAGACTAGCGGGAGAGTCACGTCAGTTCTTC,CASRLAGESRQFF
TRBV6-1,.,TRBJ2-3,.,TGTGCCAGCAGTGTGGGCGGGCCGGGCAGGGATACGCAGTATTTT,CASSVGGPGRDTQYF
TRBV5-1,TRBD1,TRBJ2-1,few,TGCGCCAGCAGCTTGGGACAGGGTTACAATGAGCAGTTCTTC,CASSLGQGYNEQFF
TRBV29-1,TRBD2,TRBJ2-2,once,TGCAGCGCCGGGGGGGCCACCGGGGAGCTGTTTTTT,CSAGGATGELFF
TRBV4-3,TRBD1,TRBJ2-2,.,TGCGCCAGCAGCCAAGATGATCTAGGGGGCCATACCGGGGAGCTGTTTTTT,CASSQDDLGGHTGELFF
TRBV5-1,.,TRBJ1-5,.,TGCGCCAGCAGCCCGGGGGGCGTAGGTCAGCCCCAGCATTTT,CASSPGGVGQPQHF
TRBV4-1,.,TRBJ2-2,.,TGCGCCAGCAGCCAAGATTCCTCGAGGCGGGCGAACACCGGGGAGCTGTTTTTT,CASSQDSSRRANTGELFF
TRBV7-8,TRBD1,TRBJ1-6,.,TGTGCCAGCAGCTCCGGGGACAGGGGGTTTAATTCACCCCTCCACTTT,CASSSGDRGFNSPLHF
TRBV12-2,.,TRBJ2-3,.,TGTGCAAGTCGCCACGCCGGGGGTTCTAGCACAGATACGCAGTATTTT,CASRHAGGSSTDTQYF
TRBV6-1,TRBD2,TRBJ2-1,.,TGTGCCAGCCCGGGGACTAGCGGGAGTAATGAGCAGTTCTTC,CASPGTSGSNEQFF